These T cell receptor beta chains were read from a single sample in a study of blood T cell repertoires in COVID-19. Assay used: immunoSEQ multiplex PCR; TCRdb lists only in-frame clones, some missing. The sample includes 350,000 or so clones, almost 90% seen only once; the top ten take just over 1%. The sample taken for sequencing was PBMCs or T cells enriched from blood (not recorded which). These receptors were obtained from a woman aged 25-40 years who had been exposed to COVID-19. The CDR3 runs from the conserved cysteine through the conserved F or W. The order of the fields is V gene, D gene, J gene, clone size, CDR3 DNA, CDR3 protein. A D gene is named only where the DNA matches it firmly. The listing skips clone size in some rows; elsewhere it reads once, few, many or a size class.

V: TRBV2; D: TRBD2; J: TRBJ2-5; size: .; DNA: TGTGCCAGCAGTGAACGTGCTAGCGGGGGAGAGACCCAGTACTTC; CDR3: CASSERASGGETQYF
V: TRBV4-1; D: .; J: TRBJ1-1; size: once; DNA: TGCGCCAGCAGTCAACAGGACACTGAAGCTTTCTTT; CDR3: CASSQQDTEAFF
V: TRBV10-1; D: .; J: TRBJ2-2; size: few; DNA: TGCGCCAGCAGACCTGGACACGTCGGGGAGCTGTTTTTT; CDR3: CASRPGHVGELFF
V: TRBV29-1; D: TRBD1; J: TRBJ2-1; size: .; DNA: TGCAGCGCAAGGACAGGCTACAATGAGCAGTTCTTC; CDR3: CSARTGYNEQFF
V: TRBV27; D: .; J: TRBJ1-4; size: few; DNA: TGTGCCAGCAGTCCCGGACAGAGATCAACTAATGAAAAACTGTTTTTT; CDR3: CASSPGQRSTNEKLFF
V: TRBV5-1; D: .; J: TRBJ1-1; size: .; DNA: TGCGCCAGCAGCTTGGCAGGGATGAACACTGAAGCTTTCTTT; CDR3: CASSLAGMNTEAFF
V: TRBV11-2; D: TRBD1; J: TRBJ2-7; size: .; DNA: TGTGCCAGCAGCTCGGGGACAGGGGGGGGCTACGAGCAGTACTTC; CDR3: CASSSGTGGGYEQYF
V: TRBV9; D: TRBD2; J: TRBJ2-1; size: .; DNA: TGTGCCAGCAGCGAGGCGGGGCTAGCGGTCAGTGAGCAGTTCTTC; CDR3: CASSEAGLAVSEQFF
V: TRBV9; D: .; J: TRBJ2-7; size: .; DNA: TGTGCCAGCAGCGTAGGGGGCGGGACTGGGGACGAGCAGTACTTC; CDR3: CASSVGGGTGDEQYF
V: TRBV9; D: .; J: TRBJ2-1; size: .; DNA: TGTGCCAGCGGGCCGTCCTACAATGAGCAGTTCTTC; CDR3: CASGPSYNEQFF
V: TRBV7-6; D: .; J: TRBJ2-3; size: .; DNA: TGTGCCAGCAGCCTAGTTGGCTTAGCGCCAGATACGCAGTATTTT; CDR3: CASSLVGLAPDTQYF
V: TRBV11-3; D: TRBD2; J: TRBJ2-1; size: .; DNA: TGTGCCAGCAGCTTAGAGGCTAGCGGGAGAGGAGGTGAGCAGTTCTTC; CDR3: CASSLEASGRGGEQFF
V: TRBV19; D: .; J: TRBJ1-4; size: .; DNA: TGTGCCAGTAGTATTACAGGTTCGACTAATGAAAAACTGTTTTTT; CDR3: CASSITGSTNEKLFF
V: TRBV5-1; D: .; J: TRBJ2-4; size: .; DNA: TGCGCCAGCAGCTTGTCGGACAGCGCCCTAGCCAAAAACATTCAGTACTTC; CDR3: CASSLSDSALAKNIQYF
V: TRBV28; D: TRBD2; J: TRBJ2-2; size: .; DNA: TGTGCCAGCAGTATGACTAGCGGGAGTGCCACCGGGGAGCTGTTTTTT; CDR3: CASSMTSGSATGELFF
V: TRBV19; D: .; J: TRBJ2-5; size: .; DNA: TGTGCCAGTAGTTCCCGGGACTTTCAAGAGACCCAGTACTTC; CDR3: CASSSRDFQETQYF
V: TRBV7-9; D: .; J: TRBJ2-7; size: .; DNA: TGTGCCAGCAGCTTAGCCCCCTCTGAGATCGAGCAGTACTTC; CDR3: CASSLAPSEIEQYF
V: TRBV24-1; D: .; J: TRBJ2-6; size: once; DNA: TGTGCCACCAGTGTTGGGGGGTCTGGGGCCAACGTCCTGACTTTC; CDR3: CATSVGGSGANVLTF
V: TRBV6-4; D: .; J: TRBJ1-1; size: .; DNA: TGTGCCAGCAGAAACCAAGGAGGCACTGAAGCTTTCTTT; CDR3: CASRNQGGTEAFF
V: TRBV7-8; D: TRBD2; J: TRBJ2-7; size: once; DNA: TGTGCCAGCAGCTTACTTACGCTAGCGGGGGCCTTGAGCTCCTACGAGCAGTACTTC; CDR3: CASSLLTLAGALSSYEQYF
V: TRBV25-1; D: TRBD2; J: TRBJ2-3; size: .; DNA: TGTGCCAGCAGAGTTAGCGGGCCCACAGATACGCAGTATTTT; CDR3: CASRVSGPTDTQYF
V: TRBV3-1/TRBV3-2; D: TRBD2; J: TRBJ2-7; size: .; DNA: TGTGCCAGCAGCCAAGCTAGCGGGAGTCCCGAGCAGTACTTC; CDR3: CASSQASGSPEQYF
V: TRBV18; D: TRBD1; J: TRBJ2-2; size: .; DNA: TGTGCCAGCTCACCACCGGGACAGTACACCCGGGAGCTGTTTTTT; CDR3: CASSPPGQYTRELFF
V: TRBV11-2; D: .; J: TRBJ2-7; size: .; DNA: TGTGCCAGCAGCTTAGCCGGGTCGGGAGTGAACGAGCAGTACTTC; CDR3: CASSLAGSGVNEQYF
V: TRBV5-1; D: .; J: TRBJ1-5; size: .; DNA: TGCGCCAGCAGCTTGGGAGATGAGGGTTCGGCCCAGCATTTT; CDR3: CASSLGDEGSAQHF
V: TRBV3-1/TRBV3-2; D: TRBD2; J: TRBJ2-4; size: .; DNA: TGTGCCAGCAGCCAAGATCGGCTAGCGGGAGGAAGAGCCAAAAACATTCAGTACTTC; CDR3: CASSQDRLAGGRAKNIQYF
V: TRBV10-3; D: TRBD1; J: TRBJ1-5; size: .; DNA: TGTGCCATCAGTTTCGACAGGGGAAAAAATCAGCCCCAGCATTTT; CDR3: CAISFDRGKNQPQHF